The present T cell receptor beta chain was sequenced within a study of T cell clones after liver transplantation. The CDR3 runs to 15 residues. V lost 3 bases to trimming and J lost 4 bases, with 12 bases between them. CDR1 and CDR2 from the germline V gene are LNHDA and SQIVND (reference sequence). Repertoires were generated with immunoSEQ multiplex PCR, while TCRdb's copy carries only in-frame clones and drops some. Of around 97,000 clones in the sample, about 80% were seen once. The origin of this receptor is a human patient who received a liver transplant. Some T cells may be the graft donor's. V gene TRBV19 combines with J gene TRBJ1-4, with D possibly being TRBD1 (5 bases). The sample consisted of CD4+ T cells from blood, taken approximately 43 months after liver transplant. CDR3 amino acids: CASSMIGTGNEKLFF. CDR3 nucleotides: TGTGCCAGTAGTATGATCGGGACGGGTAATGAAAAACTGTTTTTT.